Each of the 21 T cell receptor beta chains below was sequenced from the same sample in a study of T-cell memory formation after mild COVID-19. One entry per CDR3 protein, called by TCRdb with MiXCR from the 5' RACE reads. The table shows 350,000 to 500,000 distinct CDR3 sequences, with more than 15% occurring only once. Input material: PBMCs or a T cell subset sorted from them (not recorded which). The receptors were sampled from a man younger than 35 who had mild COVID-19 (a few samples of this study predate the infection). Cell type and time point are not known.

This clonotype was seen only a few times. V gene TRBV2 combines with J gene TRBJ2-3, with D perhaps TRBD2 (5 bases). The CDR3 is 14 residues long. The germline CDR1 and CDR2 sequences are SNHLY and FYNNEI. Trimming cost V 7 bases and J 5 bases, with 16 bases left between them. This chain's CDR3 is CASTPQVAGDTQYF. CDR3 coding DNA: TGTGCCAGCACCCCCCAAGTCGCGGGAGATACGCAGTATTTT.

The chain has TRBV3-1 and TRBJ2-3; no reliable D call. The CDR3 loop spans 15 amino acids. CDR1 is LGHDT and CDR2 is YNNKEL in the germline V gene (reference sequence). With 2 bases removed from V and 0 bases from J, the gap between germline ends came to 9 bases. The CDR3 sequence: CASSQTESSTDTQYF. The DNA of the CDR3 is TGTGCCAGCAGCCAAACAGAATCAAGCACAGATACGCAGTATTTT.

The V call is TRBV7-8, the J call TRBJ1-6; perhaps TRBD1 as D (5 bases). The CDR3 loop spans 16 amino acids. Germline CDR1 reads SGHVS; CDR2 reads FQNEAQ. Between the trimmed V and J ends, which lost 0 bases and 3 bases, there was a span of 9 bases. This CDR3 is CASSLARVLYNSPLHF. The CDR3, as DNA: TGTGCCAGCAGCTTAGCCAGGGTTCTCTATAATTCACCCCTCCACTTT.

The chain uses TRBV7-6 and TRBJ1-3; D is possibly TRBD1 (5 bases). Germline assignment: CDR1 SGHVS and CDR2 FNYEAQ. The CDR3 is 14 residues long. V was shortened by 4 bases and J by 4 bases, with 11 bases between the two germline ends. CDR3 in DNA: TGTGCCAGCAGCTCAGGGAACCGAGGAAACACCATATATTTT. This codes for CASSSGNRGNTIYF. Using reference TRBV7-6 and TRBJ1-3 for the parts outside the CDR3, the full variable domain is GAGVSQSPRYKVTKRGQDVALRCDPISGHVSLYWYRQALGQGPEFLTYFNYEAQQDKSGLPNDRFSAERPEGSISTLTIQRTEQRDSAMYRCASSSGNRGNTIYFGEGSWLTVV.

This clonotype was found many times. The chain uses TRBV5-6 and TRBJ2-3, with 10 bases aligning to TRBD2. Germline V gene lookup returns CDR1 SGHDT and CDR2 YYEEEE. This CDR3 has 16 residues. V shed 4 bases and J 4 bases; nucleotides not matched to a gene: 9. The CDR3 loop is CASSPPSGGAPDTQYF. The CDR3 region has the DNA TGTGCCAGCAGCCCACCCAGCGGGGGGGCCCCAGATACGCAGTATTTT.

CDR3 nucleotide sequence: TGTGCCAGCAGGGCCTGGGGGATTTACGAGCAGTACGTC. Protein: CASRAWGIYEQYV. This chain uses TRBV6-1 with TRBJ2-7; the D call may be TRBD1 or TRBD2 (5 bases each). Germline V gives CDR1 MNHNS, CDR2 SASEGT. The CDR3 sequence is 13 residues long. V lost 6 bases and J lost 4, with 13 bases in between.

This clonotype was counted a few times. The J gene is TRBJ1-2, the V gene TRBV3-1, with a weak D call TRBD1 (6 bases). Trimming stripped 1 base from V and 7 bases from J, with 10 bases between. CDR3 length: 13 amino acids. Germline V gene data show CDR1 as LGHDT and CDR2 as YNNKEL (reference sequence). DNA for the CDR3: TGTGCCAGCAGCCAAGGCCCAGGGGTTGGCTACACCTTC. Translated, it gives CASSQGPGVGYTF.

This clonotype was seen at least ten times. This rearrangement joins TRBV4-1 to TRBJ1-1, with D unclear. There are 16 residues in the CDR3. CDR1 MGHRA and CDR2 YSYEKL come from the germline V gene. V was pared by 0 bases and J by 8 bases, with 19 bases between. The CDR3, as DNA: TGCGCCAGCAGCCAAGATTCGGGTAACCTCCTCCTCGAAGCTTTCTTT. It yields the protein CASSQDSGNLLLEAFF.

This clonotype was counted only a few times. The J gene is TRBJ1-3, the V gene TRBV9; D call uncertain. The germline V gene has CDR1 SGDLS and CDR2 YYNGEE. The germline V and J ends were trimmed by 3 bases and 0 bases, with 16 bases remaining between them. This CDR3 comprises 17 residues. CDR3 DNA sequence: TGTGCCAGCAGCGCGCATTCCTTTCGGTACTCTGGAAACACCATATATTTT. Translated, it gives CASSAHSFRYSGNTIYF.

The sample holds a few counts of this clonotype. The chain combines TRBV12-3 or TRBV12-4 with TRBJ2-3, with D possibly matching TRBD1 (6 bases). The CDR3 length is 14 residues. V was cut by 6 bases and J by 0 bases, with 10 bases left in between. The CDR3 spells CASRQGISTDTQYF. The CDR3 nucleotides are TGTGCCAGCAGGCAGGGGATTAGCACAGATACGCAGTATTTT.

The genes are TRBV12-3 or TRBV12-4 and TRBJ2-7, with 9 bases lining up with TRBD1. CDR3 size: 13 residues. J gave up 6 bases and V 9 bases, and 9 bases lay outside the gene matches. CDR3 amino acids: CASSWGTGFEQYV. CDR3 nucleotide sequence: TGTGCCAGTTCATGGGGGACAGGGTTCGAGCAGTACGTC.

This clonotype was detected only a few times. V gene TRBV27 combines with J gene TRBJ2-3; 8 bases fit TRBD2. Germline V gene sequence: CDR1 MNHEY, CDR2 SMNVEV (reference sequence). The CDR3 extends over 15 amino acids. V shed 1 base, J shed 7 bases, and the junction held 7 bases outside the gene matches. The DNA of the CDR3 is TGTGCCAGCAGTTTATGGGAAGCGGGGGCCTATACGCAGTATTTT. Amino acids: CASSLWEAGAYTQYF.

This clonotype was observed a few times. The chain combines TRBV5-1 with TRBJ2-5, with D unclear. V gave up 3 bases and J gave up 4 bases, with 13 bases separating them. Looked up from germline, CDR1 is SGHRS and CDR2 is YFSETQ. The CDR3 has 14 amino acids. The chain's CDR3 is CASSWEATVETQYF. The CDR3, as DNA: TGCGCCAGCAGCTGGGAAGCCACCGTAGAGACCCAGTACTTC.

This clonotype came up a few times. The genes are TRBV18 and TRBJ1-6; D might be TRBD1 (6 bases). This CDR3 spans 14 amino acids. CDR1 and CDR2 from the germline V gene are KGHSH and LQKENI. Trimming shortened V by 3 bases and J by 6 bases, and 9 bases separated the two germline ends. This chain's CDR3 is CASSPGTSNSPLHF. DNA for the CDR3: TGTGCCAGCTCACCGGGGACAAGTAATTCACCCCTCCACTTT.

This clonotype was counted between two and nine times. This chain connects TRBV4-1 to TRBJ2-3; 11 nucleotides agree with TRBD1. The CDR3 is 15 amino acids. Trimming removed 2 bases from V and 4 bases from J; junction bases left unmatched: 2. Germline values: CDR1 MGHRA, CDR2 YSYEKL. This CDR3 is CASSQRGQGADTQYF. CDR3 DNA: TGCGCCAGCAGCCAACGGGGACAGGGGGCAGATACGCAGTATTTT.

This chain connects TRBV27 to TRBJ2-5; perhaps TRBD2 as D (6 bases). Germline V gene data show CDR1 as MNHEY and CDR2 as SMNVEV (reference sequence). V was cut by 5 bases and J by 4 bases, with 14 bases left in between. The CDR3 has 14 residues. CDR3 sequence (DNA): TGTGCCAGCAGTCTGCGAGGAGGGATAGAGACCCAGTACTTC. It codes for CASSLRGGIETQYF.

This clonotype was counted between two and nine times. The rearrangement joins TRBV4-1 to TRBJ1-5; TRBD1 is a possible D gene (6 bases). This CDR3 contains 13 residues. Trimming removed 3 bases from V and 11 bases from J, with 14 bases in between. Germline V gene sequence: CDR1 MGHRA, CDR2 YSYEKL. Here the CDR3 reads CASSQDNRVAQHF. The CDR3 nucleotides are TGCGCCAGCAGCCAGGATAACAGGGTAGCCCAGCATTTT.

This clonotype was detected a few times. The CDR3 sequence is CATSDAAGQTNTGELFF. The CDR3 region has the DNA TGTGCCACCAGTGATGCCGCGGGACAGACCAACACCGGGGAGCTGTTTTTT. The chain has TRBV24-1 and TRBJ2-2; the D gene is possibly TRBD1 (7 bases). Looked up from germline, CDR1 is KGHDR and CDR2 is SFDVKD. CDR3 size: 17 residues. V gave up 3 bases and J gave up 2 bases, with 15 bases separating them.

V is TRBV6-5 and J is TRBJ2-6, with D perhaps matching TRBD1 (7 bases). The CDR3 spans 21 residues. Trimming removed 2 bases at V and 0 bases at J, with 23 bases between. Per germline, CDR1 MNHEY and CDR2 SVGAGI. CDR3 sequence (DNA): TGTGCCAGCAGTTACACCCAATTCAGGGGGGTCCTTTCCTCTGGGGCCAACGTCCTGACTTTC. Amino acids: CASSYTQFRGVLSSGANVLTF.

This clonotype turned up a few times. This chain joins TRBV20-1 and TRBJ2-2; D is ambiguous. CDR3 length: 14 amino acids. V was clipped by 0 bases and J by 5 bases, with 10 bases between them. CDR1 DFQATT and CDR2 SNEGSKA come from the germline V gene (reference sequence). The CDR3 coding sequence is TGCAGTGCTAGAGAGCTTACCGGGACCGGGGAGCTGTTTTTT. It encodes CSARELTGTGELFF.

The CDR3 nucleotides are TGTGCCAGCAGTGCAAGACAGGGCGGTCGGTTCTTC. This encodes CASSARQGGRFF. The chain links TRBV2 to TRBJ2-1, with 7 bases matching TRBD1. The CDR3 is made up of 12 amino acids. CDR1 and CDR2 from the germline V gene are SNHLY and FYNNEI. Trimming cost V 4 bases and J 15 bases; bases outside gene matches: 9. Full variable domain (outside the CDR3, taken from reference TRBV2 and TRBJ2-1): EPEVTQTPSHQVTQMGQEVILRCVPISNHLYFYWYRQILGQKVEFLVSFYNNEISEKSEIFDDQFSVERPDGSNFTLKIRSTKLEDSAMYFCASSARQGGRFFGPGTRLTVL.